This T cell receptor (beta chain) was observed in a study of tumor-infiltrating lymphocytes in primary liver carcinoma. Across the study: The patients, men and women alike, were aged 30 to 69 years. Study-level findings and limits: Researchers found tumor-adjacent and tumor-blood pairs overlapped less than tumor region pairs. It was in tumors, not blood, that the top-250-clone fraction was significantly higher (p = 0.039).

CDR3 length: 16 residues. V shed 9 bases, J shed 4 bases, and the junction held 17 bases outside the gene matches. Scientists recovered RNA and DNA together from roughly 21-30 mg of unsorted bulk tissue. Every patient had chronic HBV infection and was treatment-naive. A note on this clonotype: The antigen is unknown.

From 500 ng of total RNA, TCR beta-specific cDNA was reverse-transcribed using a constant-region primer. Library construction for TCR beta comprised three nested multiplex PCR rounds performed with slightly modified ARM-PCR. TRBV1-TRBV30 forward primers paired with a C-beta reverse primer drove the first two PCR rounds, about 10 cycles each. TCRdb reanalysed the multiplex PCR reads using MiXCR and keeps one entry per CDR3 protein. The sample has around 79,000 distinct CDR3 sequences, roughly 72% seen once. Input material: tumor-adjacent normal liver tissue. This clonotype originated in a middle-aged man with primary liver carcinoma and hepatitis B virus infection. The chain combines TRBV12-3 or TRBV12-4 with TRBJ2-5; 7 positions match TRBD2. The CDR3 DNA follows: TGTGCCAGTAAACGAACGAGCGGGGCCCCCAGAGAGACCCAGTACTTC. It encodes CASKRTSGAPRETQYF.